Sequencing of this TCR beta chain was carried out in a study of response to subunit inactivated influenza vaccine (dated by TCRdb to the late 2010s). With regard to the full study: To follow how T cells responded to a trivalent subunit inactivated influenza vaccine, the researchers relied on deep quantitative profiling of the T cell receptor repertoire. Study-wide findings and limitations: The authors proposed that each seasonal influenza vaccination may bring in only a limited number of new T cells.

This clonotype is deemed medium-sized (0.01 to 0.1%). Its antigen is currently not known. Base qualities are not provided; no much larger clone lies one nucleotide away. Deletion took 2 bases off V and 4 bases off J, with a span of 7 bases between the germline ends. CDR1 and CDR2 are read off the germline V gene as SQVTM and ANQGSEA. Its CDR3 holds 12 amino acids, cysteine through phenylalanine. The DNA shown is the 36-base CDR3, in frame from base 1. Libraries were made using RT-PCR. Sequencing used an Illumina HiSeq 2500. TCRdb reworked the public reads: Q25 trimming with fastp, MiXCR clone assembly, productive beta chains retained. Rows are unified per CDR3 protein, each entry keeping the most common DNA and genes. This sample lists about half a million distinct CDR3 sequences; 25% were detected once. The leading ten clones occupy 1.5% to 2% of the sample.

The source material was CD4+ T cells sorted from PBMCs, sampled 5 days after vaccination. The sequence is built from TRBV29-1 and TRBJ2-3, with an unclear D gene assignment. The sequence was collected from a middle-aged man who received an inactivated influenza vaccine. Donor details come from another sample of the same person, matched by shared clones. The nucleotides are TGCAGCGTTGAACTAGTCGCAGATACGCAGTATTTT. Its protein product is CSVELVADTQYF.